The rows below give T cell receptor beta chains drawn from one sample of a study of neurological immune-mediated disorders. TCRdb ran MiXCR on the 5' RACE reads and lists one entry per CDR3 protein. This table has around 16,000 distinct CDR3 sequences, roughly a fifth appearing once. Sequenced: PBMCs. These receptors were collected from a man aged 50 or older in good health. CDR3s include the opening cysteine and the closing phenylalanine or tryptophan. The D gene is left open where the match is weak. A row's size may be missing; if present it is once, few, many or a size class.

j_call | d_call | v_call | clone_size | cdr3_nt | cdr3_aa
TRBJ1-6 | - | TRBV5-1 | many | TGCGCCAGCAGATCTGACCTCGGGGTCTCCTATAATTCACCCCTCCACTTT | CASRSDLGVSYNSPLHF
TRBJ2-1 | - | TRBV5-1 | many | TGCGCCAGCAGCTTGGACCTCGGATACAATGAGCAGTTCTTC | CASSLDLGYNEQFF
TRBJ1-6 | - | TRBV10-3 | medium-sized | TGTGCCATCAAACAAGAGGGGGGTTTGACCTATAATTCACCCCTCCACTTT | CAIKQEGGLTYNSPLHF
TRBJ2-3 | TRBD1 | TRBV20-1 | few | TGCAGTGCTAGAGGACAGGGTTTAAGTGGTAAAAGGGACACAGATACGCAGTATTTT | CSARGQGLSGKRDTDTQYF
TRBJ1-3 | - | TRBV18 | many | TGTGCCAGCTCACAACAACCGGGACTTCGGGACGGAAACACCATATATTTT | CASSQQPGLRDGNTIYF
TRBJ2-2 | - | TRBV21-1 | - | TGTGCCAACCCGGGACTAGCGGAGAACACCGGGGAGCTGTTTTTT | CANPGLAENTGELFF
TRBJ2-1 | - | TRBV24-1 | - | TGTGCCACCAGTGATTCTTACGGGACCGGAGATGAGCAGTTCTTC | CATSDSYGTGDEQFF
TRBJ1-3 | - | TRBV7-2 | - | TGTGCCAGCAGACTCCCCGCGGGGGCCTCCGGAAACACCATATATTTT | CASRLPAGASGNTIYF
TRBJ1-1 | - | TRBV10-3 | many | TGTGCCATCAGTGAGCAGGACAGCATGAACACTGAAGCTTTCTTT | CAISEQDSMNTEAFF
TRBJ2-1 | - | TRBV3-1 | - | TGTGCCAGCAGCCAAGTCACTGGCCATTGGTTCTTC | CASSQVTGHWFF
TRBJ1-5 | - | TRBV4-1 | medium-sized | TGCGCCAGCAGCCAAGCCCCCCCCACAGGGTTGGTTATTCAGCCCCAGCATTTT | CASSQAPPTGLVIQPQHF
TRBJ2-7 | - | TRBV20-1 | many | TGCAGTGCTAGAGAATTAGCGCCTTCCTACGAGCAGTACTTC | CSARELAPSYEQYF
TRBJ2-7 | - | TRBV12-3/TRBV12-4 | - | TGTGCCAGCAACCTAGGGGGGGGCTTGCACGAGCAGTACTTC | CASNLGGGLHEQYF
TRBJ2-7 | - | TRBV20-1 | many | TGCAGTGCTAGAAAGTTCGGAGATATCAACTACGAGCAGTACTTC | CSARKFGDINYEQYF
TRBJ2-3 | TRBD2 | TRBV20-1 | many | TGCAGTGCTAGAGATCGGGGGGGAGCAGATACGCAGTATTTT | CSARDRGGADTQYF
TRBJ2-1 | TRBD1 | TRBV5-1 | many | TGCGCCAGCAGCTTGCTGGGGACAGGGGCTGATGAGCAGTTCTTC | CASSLLGTGADEQFF
TRBJ1-4 | - | TRBV12-3/TRBV12-4 | - | TGTGCCAGCAGTTTCTGGGGGAGGGTAAATGAAAAACTGTTTTTT | CASSFWGRVNEKLFF
TRBJ2-3 | - | TRBV29-1 | medium-sized | TGCAGCGTTGAACGACAGACTCTGCTCACAGATACGCAGTATTTT | CSVERQTLLTDTQYF
TRBJ1-6 | TRBD1 | TRBV3-1 | - | TGTGCCAGCAGCTATGGGGACAGGAATTCACCCCTCCACTTT | CASSYGDRNSPLHF
TRBJ2-7 | - | TRBV5-5 | many | TGTGCCAGCAGCTATCGGACCGAGGCCTACGAGCAGTACTTC | CASSYRTEAYEQYF
TRBJ1-4 | - | TRBV20-1 | many | TGCAGTGCACCAGAGGGTTCGACTAATGAAAAACTGTTTTTT | CSAPEGSTNEKLFF
TRBJ2-2 | TRBD2 | TRBV20-1 | many | TGCAGTGCTAGAGATGGGGGACTAGCGGGAGTCACCGGGGAGCTGTTTTTT | CSARDGGLAGVTGELFF
TRBJ2-5 | - | TRBV7-7 | medium-sized | TGTGCCAGCAGCTCAACCCGGGACGGTCCTCAGTACTTC | CASSSTRDGPQYF
TRBJ2-7 | TRBD2 | TRBV20-1 | many | TGCAGTGACCGGGACTATGGTTACGAGCAGTACTTC | CSDRDYGYEQYF
TRBJ2-7 | TRBD2 | TRBV5-4 | - | TGTGCCAGCAGCTCTTTGGGCGGGAGGAGGTACGAGCAGTACTTC | CASSSLGGRRYEQYF
TRBJ1-1 | - | TRBV7-7 | few | TGTGCCAGCAGCTTTAGAAGGGGCTCTGAAGCTTTCTTT | CASSFRRGSEAFF
TRBJ2-2 | - | TRBV18 | many | TGTGCCAGCTCACCACAGGGATTGAACACCGGGGAGCTGTTTTTT | CASSPQGLNTGELFF
TRBJ2-1 | - | TRBV5-1 | - | TGCGCCAGCAGCGAACAGGGAAGCTACAATGAGCAGTTCTTC | CASSEQGSYNEQFF
TRBJ2-3 | - | TRBV5-6 | medium-sized | TGTGCCACCTCGGGGGGCCGCACAGATACGCAGTATTTT | CATSGGRTDTQYF
TRBJ2-2 | - | TRBV28 | many | TGTGCCAGCAGTTTGGGAAGGGCTGACACCGGGGAGCTGTTTTTT | CASSLGRADTGELFF
TRBJ1-6 | TRBD1 | TRBV28 | - | TGTGCCAGCAGGACCCCGGGACAGGGCAATTCACCCCTCCACTTT | CASRTPGQGNSPLHF
TRBJ1-1 | - | TRBV7-9 | - | TGTGCCAGCAGGACTGTCGGGACGGTGAACACTGAAGCTTTCTTT | CASRTVGTVNTEAFF
TRBJ2-3 | - | TRBV7-2 | many | TGTGCCAGCAGCCTGAGCAGCGGCACAGATACGCAGTATTTT | CASSLSSGTDTQYF
TRBJ1-5 | - | TRBV7-2 | large | TGTGCCAGCAGCTTAAGCGAATATAGCAATCAGCCCCAGCATTTT | CASSLSEYSNQPQHF
TRBJ2-5 | - | TRBV5-1 | many | TGCGCCAGCAGCCTACAGAGGACCCAGTACTTC | CASSLQRTQYF
TRBJ2-7 | TRBD1 | TRBV20-1 | many | TGCAGTGCTAGGGGGGACAGCTACGAGCAGTACTTC | CSARGDSYEQYF
TRBJ2-7 | TRBD2 | TRBV25-1 | medium-sized | TGTGCCAGCAGTCCTACTAGCGCTAACTCCTACGAGCAGTACTTC | CASSPTSANSYEQYF
TRBJ2-7 | TRBD2 | TRBV2 | - | TGTGCCAGCAGTTTGGCTAGCGGGGATTACGAGCAGTACTTC | CASSLASGDYEQYF
TRBJ2-6 | - | TRBV5-1 | many | TGCGCCAGCAGCTCGGACAGTTCTGGGGCCAACGTCCTGACTTTC | CASSSDSSGANVLTF